A single sample gave rise to the 30 T cell receptor beta chains below, sequenced in a study of T cell repertoires in cytomegalovirus infection. TCRdb used MiXCR to reprocess the reads, holding one entry per CDR3 protein. The sample contains around 550,000 distinct CDR3 sequences, 26% of which appear only once. The specimen sequenced was PBMCs. These receptors were obtained from a human donor in good health (CMV status not recorded). Some clones in this sample may be carry-over from other donors' samples.

This clonotype has ten or more counts. The chain carries TRBV7-2 and TRBJ2-7, with D possibly being TRBD1 (5 bases). The V gene's germline CDR1 is SGHTA and CDR2 FQGNSA. Trimming took 4 bases from V and 5 from J, leaving 15 bases between them. This CDR3 has 14 amino acids. CDR3 sequence: CASSYFRESDEQYF. CDR3 DNA: TGTGCCAGCAGCTATTTCAGGGAATCCGACGAGCAGTACTTC.

The chain couples TRBV24-1 to TRBJ2-3; D is unresolved. The V gene's germline CDR1 is KGHDR and CDR2 SFDVKD. The V end was cut by 12 bases, the J end by 9 bases, with 21 bases between. The CDR3 extends over 13 amino acids. Written as DNA, the CDR3 is TGTGCCGCGGCGTCACTTACGTACCCCACGCAGTATTTT. Its translation: CAAASLTYPTQYF.

The rearrangement uses TRBV9 and TRBJ1-6; D call uncertain. CDR1 and CDR2 (germline): SGDLS, YYNGEE. V gave up 4 bases and J gave up 8 bases, with 13 bases separating them. The CDR3 is 14 residues long. The CDR3 bases are TGTGCCAGCAGCCAAGGACCGGCGGATTCACCCCTCCACTTT. This codes for CASSQGPADSPLHF. The full variable domain, rest sourced from reference TRBV9 and TRBJ1-6, is DSGVTQTPKHLITATGQRVTLRCSPRSGDLSVYWYQQSLDQGLQFLIQYYNGEERAKGNILERFSAQQFPDLHSELNLSSLELGDSALYFCASSQGPADSPLHFGNGTRLTVT.

The chain carries TRBV6-4 and TRBJ2-4; no reliable D call. Trimming removed 9 bases at V and 1 base at J, with 7 bases between. The CDR3 has 12 residues. Germline loops: CDR1 MRHNA, CDR2 SNTAGT. This CDR3 reads CARERAKNIQYF. Written as DNA, the CDR3 is TGTGCCAGAGAAAGGGCCAAAAACATTCAGTACTTC.

The sample holds a few counts of this clonotype. V is TRBV12-3 or TRBV12-4 and J is TRBJ1-1, with 8 nucleotides matching TRBD1. The CDR3 is made up of 14 amino acids. The J segment lost 5 bases and the V segment lost 5 bases, leaving 7 bases of the junction unmatched. The CDR3 DNA reads TGTGCCAGCAGTAAGCAGGGGGCGCGGACTGAAGCTTTCTTT. It encodes CASSKQGARTEAFF.

At least ten counts were recorded for this clonotype. This rearrangement joins TRBV7-2 to TRBJ2-7, with D possibly TRBD1 on 6 matching bases. Germline CDR1 and CDR2: SGHTA and FQGNSA. The ends were cut back, 4 bases at V and 0 bases at J, with 10 bases in the middle. The CDR3 runs to 14 residues. CDR3 sequence: CASSSQGSSYEQYF. CDR3 bases: TGTGCCAGCAGCTCACAGGGAAGCTCCTACGAGCAGTACTTC.

This clonotype has only a few counts. This sequence joins TRBV6-5 and TRBJ1-2; 9 bases are shared with TRBD1. In germline, CDR1 is MNHEY, CDR2 SVGAGI. J was trimmed by 4 bases and V by 0 bases; bases with no gene match: 6. The CDR3 totals 16 residues. CDR3 in amino acids: CASSYSRQGGLYGYTF. The CDR3 nucleotides read TGTGCCAGCAGTTACTCGCGACAGGGGGGACTCTATGGCTACACCTTC.

The CDR3 DNA reads as TGTGCCAGTAGCCCTGGAGAGGCTGGAAACACCATATATTTT. Its protein is CASSPGEAGNTIYF. The chain links TRBV19 to TRBJ1-3; D not certain. CDR3 size: 14 residues. The V and J ends lost 6 bases and 2 bases respectively, with 11 bases between them. The germline gives CDR1 LNHDA, CDR2 SQIVND (reference sequence). The variable domain in full, with the rest retrieved from reference TRBV19 and TRBJ1-3, is DGGITQSPKYLFRKEGQNVTLSCEQNLNHDAMYWYRQDPGQGLRLIYYSQIVNDFQKGDIAEGYSVSREKKESFPLTVTSAQKNPTAFYLCASSPGEAGNTIYFGEGSWLTVV.

This clonotype was seen only a few times. The V gene is TRBV2, the J gene TRBJ1-5, with D perhaps matching TRBD1 (6 bases). The CDR3 covers 14 residues. V lost 10 bases to trimming and J lost 7 bases, with 20 bases between them. Germline loops: CDR1 SNHLY, CDR2 FYNNEI. The CDR3 region is CATRRGGANQPQHF. The CDR3 DNA sequence: TGTGCCACCCGAAGGGGGGGCGCCAACCAGCCCCAGCATTTT.

This rearrangement joins TRBV23-1 to TRBJ2-7, with 7 bases aligning to TRBD1. TRBV23-1 has ORF status, its function being uncertain. V was pared by 0 bases and J by 4 bases, with 3 bases of the junction left unmatched. The CDR3 has 14 residues. The DNA of the CDR3 is TGCGCCAGCAGTCAATCCGGGACAGCATACGAGCAGTACGTC. It codes for CASSQSGTAYEQYV.

This clonotype was detected many times. The chain couples TRBV7-8 to TRBJ2-5; D is uncertain. V was trimmed by 2 bases and J by 2 bases, leaving 9 bases between them. Per germline, CDR1 SGHVS and CDR2 FQNEAQ. The CDR3 has 14 residues. The CDR3 DNA sequence: TGTGCCAGCAGCTTAAGCCGGGCACAAGAGACCCAGTACTTC. This encodes CASSLSRAQETQYF. Complete variable domain (other parts from reference TRBV7-8 and TRBJ2-5): GAGVSQSPRYKVAKRGQDVALRCDPISGHVSLFWYQQALGQGPEFLTYFQNEAQLDKSGLPSDRFFAERPEGSVSTLKIQRTQQEDSAVYLCASSLSRAQETQYFGPGTRLLVL.

This clonotype was seen only a few times. This chain joins TRBV12-3 or TRBV12-4 and TRBJ2-7; D call uncertain. This CDR3 contains 15 residues. Trimming cost V 0 bases and J 5 bases, with 14 bases left between them. The CDR3 nucleotides read TGTGCCAGCAGTTTAGCGCGGACGGTCGCGGACGAGCAGTACTTC. This translates into CASSLARTVADEQYF.

The J gene is TRBJ1-3, the V gene TRBV28, with 7 nucleotides matching TRBD1. Germline trimming cut 1 base from V and 0 bases from J; bases unmatched to any gene: 3. From germline, CDR1 is MDHEN and CDR2 SYDVKM. The CDR3 consists of 16 residues. Here the CDR3 DNA reads TGTGCCAGCAGTTTATTAGCAGGGGGCTCTGGAAACACCATATATTTT. Its translation is CASSLLAGGSGNTIYF.

The chain has TRBV27 and TRBJ1-1, with D perhaps TRBD1 (6 bases). The V end lost 4 bases, the J end lost 1 base, and 13 bases lay between the germline ends. The CDR3 runs to 15 residues. Germline CDR1 reads MNHEY; CDR2 reads SMNVEV (reference sequence). CDR3 sequence reads: CASSSGASGNTEAFF. The CDR3 coding sequence is TGTGCCAGCAGTTCGGGGGCCTCCGGGAACACTGAAGCTTTCTTT.

The CDR3 here is CASGYGPNYGYTF. The DNA of the CDR3 is TGTGCTAGTGGTTACGGGCCAAACTATGGCTACACCTTC. The V gene is TRBV12-5, the J gene TRBJ1-2; D ambiguous. CDR3 length equals 13 residues. The germline CDR1 and CDR2 sequences are LGHNT and FRNRAP. Trimming left V 4 bases short and J 2 bases short, with 8 bases between.

V and J are TRBV6-1 and TRBJ2-7; 7 nucleotides match TRBD1. CDR1 and CDR2 (germline): MNHNS, SASEGT. The J segment lost 3 bases and the V segment lost 9 bases, leaving 5 bases of the junction unmatched. This CDR3 comprises 12 residues. The CDR3 loop is CASGTENYEQYF. In DNA form, the CDR3 reads TGTGCCAGTGGGACAGAGAACTACGAGCAGTACTTC.

This clonotype appeared once. V and J are TRBV29-1 and TRBJ2-1; 11 bases map to TRBD2. V gave up 4 bases and J gave up 4 bases; unmatched junction bases: 6. The germline V gene encodes CDR1 SQVTM and CDR2 ANQGSEA. The CDR3 is 15 amino acids. This CDR3 is CSVAQRLAGYNEQFF. In DNA form, the CDR3 reads TGCAGCGTTGCTCAAAGACTAGCGGGATACAATGAGCAGTTCTTC.

This clonotype came up once. This chain uses TRBV6-2 or TRBV6-3 with TRBJ2-1; tentatively, D is TRBD2 (6 bases). From germline, CDR1 is MNHEY and CDR2 SVGEGT. The CDR3 spans 13 residues. V was clipped by 6 bases and J by 8 bases, with 14 bases between them. CDR3 amino acids: CASRTDYFDEQFF. The CDR3, as DNA: TGTGCCAGCAGAACGGACTATTTCGATGAGCAGTTCTTC.

This chain uses TRBV11-2 with TRBJ2-6; D gene ambiguous. V lost 5 bases, J lost 0 bases, and 11 bases lay in between. The V gene's germline CDR1 is SGHAT and CDR2 FQNNGV. The CDR3 totals 16 residues. In nucleotides, the CDR3 is TGTGCCAGCAGCCTAATCAGAAGCTCTGGGGCCAACGTCCTGACTTTC. Protein product: CASSLIRSSGANVLTF.

This clonotype has a single count. V is TRBV7-2 and J is TRBJ2-7; D ambiguous. V lost 5 bases and J lost 4, with 12 bases in between. The CDR3 spans 13 residues. Germline loops: CDR1 SGHTA, CDR2 FQGNSA. CDR3 DNA sequence: TGTGCCAGCAGCCTTATAAGTCGGTACGAGCAGTACTTC. Protein product: CASSLISRYEQYF.

This clonotype was observed many times. This CDR3 reads CASSTRRANEQFF. Here the CDR3 DNA reads TGTGCCAGCAGCACCCGGAGAGCAAATGAGCAGTTCTTC. V is TRBV7-2 and J is TRBJ2-1, with D uncertain. The germline CDR1 and CDR2 sequences are SGHTA and FQGNSA. The V gene lost 5 bases and the J gene lost 7 bases, with 12 bases spanning the gap. This CDR3 region has 13 residues.

The V call is TRBV12-5, the J call TRBJ1-2, with D perhaps matching TRBD1 (5 bases). Trimming stripped 1 base from V and 7 bases from J, with 16 bases between. Germline CDR1 is LGHNT and CDR2 is FRNRAP. The CDR3 contains 15 residues. The CDR3 DNA is TGTGCTAGTGGTTTGGGGAGAAGAGGGGAGGGTGGCTACACCTTC. Amino acids: CASGLGRRGEGGYTF.

This chain joins TRBV6-5 and TRBJ2-7; TRBD2 agrees at 8 bases. J gave up 2 bases and V 0 bases, and 3 bases lay outside the gene matches. This CDR3 region has 15 residues. In germline, CDR1 is MNHEY, CDR2 SVGAGI. The CDR3 sequence is CASSYSSGKTYEQYF. As DNA, the CDR3 is TGTGCCAGCAGTTACTCTAGCGGGAAGACCTACGAGCAGTACTTC.

This clonotype has just a few counts. The rearrangement links TRBV6-2 or TRBV6-3 to TRBJ1-3; maybe TRBD1 (5 bases). This CDR3 is 15 amino acids long. The V end was cut by 8 bases, the J end by 0 bases, with 14 bases between. Germline CDR1 and CDR2: MNHEY and SVGEGT. CDR3 DNA: TGTGCCAGCTTTTATCCGACAGCCTCTGGAAACACCATATATTTT. Its protein product is CASFYPTASGNTIYF.

The V call is TRBV12-3 or TRBV12-4, the J call TRBJ2-3; the D is unclear. The CDR3 extends over 12 amino acids. The germline V and J ends were trimmed by 4 bases and 7 bases, with 9 bases remaining between them. CDR3 sequence (DNA): TGTGCCAGCAGTTCCCCGAGAAATACGCAGTATTTT. Translated: CASSSPRNTQYF.

This clonotype was counted between two and nine times. This chain joins TRBV6-5 and TRBJ1-3; D is ambiguous. The CDR3 extends over 14 amino acids. Trimming took off 2 bases at V and 6 bases at J, with 11 bases between the two ends. The germline CDR1 and CDR2 sequences are MNHEY and SVGAGI. Here the CDR3 DNA reads TGTGCCAGCAGTTACGGGCAGGCTGAAAACACCATATATTTT. Amino acids: CASSYGQAENTIYF.

V gene TRBV12-3 or TRBV12-4 combines with J gene TRBJ2-5, with D tentatively TRBD1 (5 bases). Trimming took off 3 bases at V and 0 bases at J, with 8 bases between the two ends. The CDR3 sequence is 14 residues long. The CDR3 loop reads CASSFDRNQETQYF. Written as DNA, the CDR3 is TGTGCCAGCAGTTTCGACAGAAACCAAGAGACCCAGTACTTC.

This clonotype occurred a few times. The chain carries TRBV27 and TRBJ1-2, with D unresolved. Germline V gene data show CDR1 as MNHEY and CDR2 as SMNVEV (reference sequence). V lost 10 bases and J 4 bases, leaving 19 bases between the germline ends. There are 14 residues in the CDR3. For the CDR3, the DNA is TGTGCCACGCGACTATTGACCAACGTCTATGGCTACACCTTC. Encoded protein: CATRLLTNVYGYTF.

This clonotype was seen many times. The chain carries TRBV7-2 and TRBJ2-5; 13 nucleotides align to TRBD2. This CDR3 comprises 18 residues. With V trimmed by 5 bases and J by 2 bases, 11 bases remained unmatched. The germline CDR1 and CDR2 sequences are SGHTA and FQGNSA. The CDR3 DNA is TGTGCCAGCAGCCGTTCATCCGGGACTAGCGGGAAACAAGAGACCCAGTACTTC. It codes for CASSRSSGTSGKQETQYF.

The chain uses TRBV15 and TRBJ2-5; TRBD2 is a possible D gene (5 bases). The germline CDR1 and CDR2 sequences are LNHNV and YYDKDF (reference sequence). Deletions cut 1 base from V and 0 bases from J, with 15 bases between. This CDR3 spans 17 amino acids. CDR3 nucleotides: TGTGCCACCAGCAGAGGGACGGCTAGCAGATACCAAGAGACCCAGTACTTC. This sequence encodes CATSRGTASRYQETQYF. The full variable domain, completed using reference TRBV15 and TRBJ2-5, is DAMVIQNPRYQVTQFGKPVTLSCSQTLNHNVMYWYQQKSSQAPKLLFHYYDKDFNNEADTPDNFQSRRPNTSFCFLDIRSPGLGDTAMYLCATSRGTASRYQETQYFGPGTRLLVL.